These T cell receptor beta chains were read from a single sample in a study of blood T cell repertoires in COVID-19. Some clones are missing from TCRdb's copy, which holds only in-frame ones; the method was immunoSEQ multiplex PCR. The sample holds some 130,000 clones; about 86% are singletons and the top ten take around 17%. The sequenced sample was peripheral blood. These TCRs come from a woman between 45 and 65 years old with acute or convalescent COVID-19. Each CDR3 is given with its conserved first and last residue. The D gene is left open where the match is weak. Clone size is not always given. Where it is, it says once, few, many or a class for expanded clones.

TRBJ2-7,NA,NA,TRBV19,CASSIRPGNSYEQYF,TGTGCCAGTAGTATACGGCCAGGGAATTCCTACGAGCAGTACTTC
TRBJ2-1,TRBD2,NA,TRBV19,CASRRTSGGAIEQFF,TGTGCCAGTAGGCGAACTAGCGGGGGGGCCATTGAGCAGTTCTTC
TRBJ1-5,NA,NA,TRBV6-5,CASHPSSSNQPQHF,TGTGCCAGCCATCCCTCTAGCTCCAATCAGCCCCAGCATTTT
TRBJ2-7,NA,NA,TRBV2,CASSGGPGSLLGEQYF,TGTGCCAGCAGCGGGGGTCCTGGATCTCTCCTAGGGGAGCAGTACTTC
TRBJ2-7,TRBD2,NA,TRBV12-3/TRBV12-4,CASSFSGGNEQYF,TGTGCCAGCAGTTTTAGCGGGGGGAATGAGCAGTACTTC
TRBJ1-4,TRBD1,NA,TRBV6-5,CASRPQGVGEKLFF,TGTGCCAGCAGACCCCAGGGGGTTGGGGAAAAACTGTTTTTT
TRBJ1-1,NA,NA,TRBV7-9,CASSTGGYTEAFF,TGTGCCAGCAGCACCGGAGGGTATACTGAAGCTTTCTTT
TRBJ1-4,NA,NA,TRBV21-1,CASSKETGQRKLGNEKLFF,TGTGCCAGCAGCAAAGAGACAGGGCAAAGGAAGCTCGGTAATGAAAAACTGTTTTTT
TRBJ1-4,NA,NA,TRBV7-9,CASSLVFREKGKNEKLFF,TGTGCCAGCAGCTTAGTGTTCCGGGAGAAAGGGAAGAATGAAAAACTGTTTTTT
TRBJ1-2,NA,NA,TRBV30,CAWSRAYYGYTF,TGTGCCTGGAGTCGCGCGTACTATGGCTACACCTTC
TRBJ1-6,NA,NA,TRBV9,CASSVGQPNSPLHF,TGTGCCAGCAGCGTAGGACAGCCTAATTCACCCCTCCACTTT
TRBJ2-3,TRBD2,NA,TRBV2,CASSHPHTSGVLTSTDTQYF,TGTGCCAGCAGTCACCCACACACTAGCGGGGTCTTAACTAGCACAGATACGCAGTATTTT
TRBJ2-2,TRBD1,few,TRBV5-4,CASSWAGGTGELFF,TGTGCCAGCAGCTGGGCAGGGGGCACCGGGGAGCTGTTTTTT
TRBJ1-1,NA,NA,TRBV12-3/TRBV12-4,CASQRGIWEAFF,TGTGCCAGCCAGCGGGGGATTTGGGAAGCTTTCTTT
TRBJ1-1,TRBD1,NA,TRBV28,CASSPPRTGNTEAFF,TGTGCCAGCAGTCCCCCGAGGACAGGGAACACTGAAGCTTTCTTT
TRBJ2-2,TRBD2,NA,TRBV3-1/TRBV3-2,CASSPHHRGGKSGELFF,TGTGCCAGCAGCCCCCACCACCGGGGGGGCAAGTCCGGGGAGCTGTTTTTT
TRBJ1-5,TRBD1,NA,TRBV19,CASTGGQAGQPQHF,TGTGCCAGTACCGGAGGACAGGCTGGTCAGCCCCAGCATTTT
TRBJ1-5,NA,NA,TRBV30,CAWSGAGLNQPQHF,TGTGCCTGGAGTGGGGCAGGCCTAAATCAGCCCCAGCATTTT
TRBJ2-7,TRBD1,NA,TRBV6-1,CASSEVETGGNEQYF,TGTGCCAGCAGTGAAGTTGAGACAGGGGGTAACGAGCAGTACTTC
TRBJ1-3,NA,NA,TRBV5-1,CASSSSDSSGNTIYF,TGCGCCAGCAGCTCATCGGACAGCTCTGGAAACACCATATATTTT
TRBJ2-1,TRBD2,NA,TRBV3-1/TRBV3-2,CASSTSIGGGFGNEQFF,TGTGCCAGCAGCACGTCGATCGGCGGGGGATTCGGCAATGAGCAGTTCTTC
TRBJ1-1,NA,NA,TRBV7-2,CASSIRQNTEAFF,TGTGCCAGCAGCATCAGACAAAACACTGAAGCTTTCTTT
TRBJ2-1,TRBD2,NA,TRBV27,CASSSLAGAGTYNEQFF,TGTGCCAGCAGTTCGCTAGCGGGAGCTGGGACCTACAATGAGCAGTTCTTC
TRBJ2-1,TRBD1,NA,TRBV6-5,CASFRTGGDNEQFF,TGTGCCAGCTTTAGGACAGGGGGGGACAATGAGCAGTTCTTC
TRBJ2-5,TRBD1,NA,TRBV19,CASSQGAFQETQYF,TGTGCCAGTAGTCAGGGGGCCTTCCAAGAGACCCAGTACTTC
TRBJ1-1,NA,once,TRBV12-3/TRBV12-4,CASSFPGTGAFF,TGTGCCAGCAGTTTCCCCGGTACCGGAGCTTTCTTT
TRBJ1-1,TRBD1,NA,TRBV6-1,CASSELGTGITEAFF,TGTGCCAGCAGTGAATTGGGGACAGGGATCACTGAAGCTTTCTTT
TRBJ1-1,TRBD1,few,TRBV18,CASSPRQGVTEAFF,TGTGCCAGCTCACCGAGACAGGGAGTCACTGAAGCTTTCTTT
TRBJ1-5,TRBD1,once,TRBV5-8,CASSGRGLGNQPQHF,TGTGCCAGCAGCGGCAGGGGGTTGGGCAATCAGCCCCAGCATTTT
TRBJ1-6,NA,NA,TRBV9,CASSLRGSNSPLHF,TGTGCCAGCAGTCTCAGAGGGAGTAATTCACCCCTCCACTTT
TRBJ2-1,TRBD1,NA,TRBV5-6,CASSTLRQGLSYNEQFF,TGTGCCAGCAGCACCCTACGACAGGGTCTCTCCTACAATGAGCAGTTCTTC
TRBJ1-2,NA,NA,TRBV10-3,CAISEDTGNYGYTF,TGTGCCATCAGTGAAGACACAGGGAACTATGGCTACACCTTC
TRBJ2-3,NA,NA,TRBV12-3/TRBV12-4,CASSLQFTDTQYF,TGTGCCAGCAGTTTACAGTTCACAGATACGCAGTATTTT
TRBJ1-1,NA,NA,TRBV6-5,CASSWALEAFF,TGTGCCAGCAGTTGGGCCCTTGAAGCTTTCTTT
TRBJ2-1,TRBD2,once,TRBV24-1,CATSDTLAASWDEQFF,TGTGCCACCAGTGATACTCTAGCGGCCTCATGGGATGAGCAGTTCTTC
TRBJ1-1,TRBD1,few,TRBV30,CAWTLPVGRGKAFF,TGTGCCTGGACTCTACCCGTGGGCAGGGGGAAAGCTTTCTTT
TRBJ1-1,TRBD1,NA,TRBV9,CASSVQGAPNTEAFF,TGTGCCAGCAGCGTTCAGGGGGCTCCCAACACTGAAGCTTTCTTT
TRBJ1-2,NA,NA,TRBV18,CASSPRTEGYTF,TGTGCCAGCTCACCACGGACAGAGGGCTACACCTTC
TRBJ2-2,NA,NA,TRBV19,CASSGQKKNTGELFF,TGTGCCAGTAGTGGACAAAAGAAGAACACCGGGGAGCTGTTTTTT
TRBJ2-4,TRBD1,once,TRBV29-1,CSVVGQGLAKNIQYF,TGCAGCGTCGTAGGACAGGGGCTAGCCAAAAACATTCAGTACTTC
TRBJ2-3,TRBD1,NA,TRBV7-3,CASSWDRSTDTQYF,TGTGCCAGCAGCTGGGACAGAAGCACAGATACGCAGTATTTT
TRBJ1-5,NA,NA,TRBV10-3,CAISGDTARPQHF,TGTGCCATCAGTGGGGACACTGCGAGACCCCAGCATTTT
TRBJ2-1,TRBD2,NA,TRBV20-1,CSAGVSGGIGQFF,TGCAGTGCTGGTGTTAGCGGGGGAATCGGGCAGTTCTTC
TRBJ1-6,TRBD1,NA,TRBV5-5,CASTGGVNSYNSPLHF,TGTGCCAGTACAGGGGGAGTTAACTCCTATAATTCACCCCTCCACTTT
TRBJ1-6,NA,NA,TRBV10-2,CASSESSADNSPLHF,TGCGCCAGCAGTGAGTCGAGCGCAGATAATTCACCCCTCCACTTT
TRBJ1-6,TRBD1,once,TRBV5-1,CASSSTGANSPLHF,TGCGCCAGCAGCTCCACAGGGGCGAATTCACCCCTCCACTTT
TRBJ1-4,TRBD1,NA,TRBV7-9,CASSSPRQMGQGDEKLFF,TGTGCCAGCAGCTCCCCGCGCCAAATGGGACAGGGGGACGAAAAACTGTTTTTT
TRBJ1-2,TRBD1,NA,TRBV10-3,CAISDGQGLAGYTF,TGTGCCATCAGTGACGGACAGGGGTTGGCTGGCTACACCTTC
TRBJ1-1,TRBD1,NA,TRBV9,CASSVGTGSMNTEAFF,TGTGCCAGCAGCGTAGGGACAGGCTCCATGAACACTGAAGCTTTCTTT
TRBJ2-7,TRBD1,NA,TRBV14,CASSQARTGVFEQYF,TGTGCCAGCAGCCAAGCCCGGACAGGGGTCTTCGAGCAGTACTTC
TRBJ2-7,NA,NA,TRBV5-1,CASEQVETYEQYF,TGCGCCAGCGAACAGGTCGAAACCTACGAGCAGTACTTC
TRBJ1-6,NA,NA,TRBV6-5,CASSFQVGGNNSPLHF,TGTGCCAGCAGTTTCCAGGTCGGAGGGAATAATTCACCCCTCCACTTT
TRBJ1-6,NA,once,TRBV7-6,CASSRSSSSYNSPLHF,TGTGCCAGCAGCCGAAGTTCGAGCTCCTATAATTCACCCCTCCACTTT